The 20 T cell receptor beta chains listed next were all sequenced from one sample in a study of blood T cell repertoires in COVID-19. Libraries were prepared by immunoSEQ multiplex PCR; TCRdb keeps only in-frame clonotypes and omits some of them. The sample lists about 230,000 clones; 70% to 90% were seen once. Sequencing was done on a sample of peripheral blood. Receptors originate from a woman aged 65 to 85 with active or convalescent COVID-19.

The V gene is TRBV27, the J gene TRBJ1-4, with D possibly matching TRBD1 (6 bases). The CDR3 runs to 14 residues. Germline V CDR1 and CDR2: MNHEY, SMNVEV (reference sequence). V was shortened by 3 bases and J by 6 bases, with 11 bases between the two germline ends. The CDR3: CASSFTGNDEKLFF. The DNA of the CDR3 is TGTGCCAGCAGTTTCACAGGGAATGATGAAAAACTGTTTTTT.

V is TRBV5-1 and J is TRBJ2-2, with 7 nucleotides matching TRBD2. There are 16 residues in the CDR3. The J segment lost 0 bases and the V segment lost 4 bases, leaving 6 bases of the junction unmatched. Looked up from germline, CDR1 is SGHRS and CDR2 is YFSETQ. CDR3 loop: CASSGGLVANTGELFF. The CDR3 bases are TGCGCCAGCAGCGGAGGACTAGTGGCGAACACCGGGGAGCTGTTTTTT.

The rearrangement uses TRBV5-4 and TRBJ1-1; tentatively, D is TRBD1 (6 bases). V was pared by 4 bases and J by 3 bases, with 13 bases between. This CDR3 has 14 residues. The germline gives CDR1 SGHNT, CDR2 YYREEE (reference sequence). The CDR3 region is CASSQLQGHTEAFF. The CDR3 region has the DNA TGTGCCAGCAGCCAATTACAGGGTCACACTGAAGCTTTCTTT.

The chain joins TRBV3-1 (or the pseudogene TRBV3-2) to TRBJ1-3, with 7 nucleotides matching TRBD1. Germline CDR1 is LGHDT and CDR2 is YNNKEL (reference sequence). J lost 2 bases, V lost 2 bases, and 0 bases had no gene match. CDR3 length equals 14 residues. CDR3 residues: CASSQQGAGNTIYF. The CDR3 nucleotides are TGTGCCAGCAGCCAACAGGGGGCTGGAAACACCATATATTTT.

The CDR3 DNA follows: TGTGCCAGCAGTTACGGGGCGAATCAGCCCCAGCATTTT. The encoded protein is CASSYGANQPQHF. The chain recombines TRBV6-5 with TRBJ1-5; D might be TRBD1 (5 bases). The V end was cut by 2 bases, the J end by 4 bases, with 6 bases between. The CDR3 is made up of 13 amino acids. Germline CDR1 MNHEY, CDR2 SVGAGI.

V usage is TRBV6-5 and J usage is TRBJ2-7; 9 positions match TRBD2. In germline, CDR1 is MNHEY, CDR2 SVGAGI. Trimming cost V 3 bases and J 6 bases; bases outside gene matches: 9. This CDR3 is 15 amino acids long. The CDR3 sequence is CASSYGAGGPAEQYF. CDR3 DNA sequence: TGTGCCAGCAGTTATGGTGCGGGAGGGCCGGCCGAGCAGTACTTC.

The genes are TRBV2 and TRBJ2-5; weak D call: TRBD1 (5 bases). CDR1 is SNHLY, CDR2 FYNNEI, per germline. The CDR3 has 13 residues. The V end lost 9 bases, the J end lost 4 bases, and 15 bases lay between the germline ends. The CDR3 region has the DNA TGTGCCAGACCACAGGTAAGGGGAGAGACCCAGTACTTC. It translates to CARPQVRGETQYF. Using reference TRBV2 and TRBJ2-5 for the parts outside the CDR3, the full variable domain is EPEVTQTPSHQVTQMGQEVILRCVPISNHLYFYWYRQILGQKVEFLVSFYNNEISEKSEIFDDQFSVERPDGSNFTLKIRSTKLEDSAMYFCARPQVRGETQYFGPGTRLLVL.

V and J are TRBV18 and TRBJ1-2; D is possibly TRBD1 (5 bases). From germline, CDR1 is KGHSH and CDR2 LQKENI. The CDR3 has 13 residues. Trimming cost V 5 bases and J 7 bases, with 14 bases left between them. In DNA, the CDR3 is TGTGCCAGCTCATGGTCCGGGGGACCTGGCTACACCTTC. Its translation: CASSWSGGPGYTF.

This clone occurred a few times. The chain carries TRBV7-8 and TRBJ1-2; 7 bases are shared with TRBD1. V was pared by 1 base and J by 7 bases, with 3 bases of the junction left unmatched. Germline V gene sequence: CDR1 SGHVS, CDR2 FQNEAQ. The CDR3 is 13 residues long. The CDR3 region has the DNA TGTGCCAGCAGCTTAGGACAGGGTTTTGGCTACACCTTC. It translates to CASSLGQGFGYTF.

The rearrangement links TRBV29-1 to TRBJ2-1, with 8 bases lining up with TRBD1. The germline gives CDR1 SQVTM, CDR2 ANQGSEA. J lost 0 bases, V lost 5 bases, and 15 bases had no gene match. There are 18 residues in the CDR3. CDR3 DNA sequence: TGCAGCGTTCTTCTCTGGCAGACAGGGGTGAGCTCCTACAATGAGCAGTTCTTC. Residues: CSVLLWQTGVSSYNEQFF.

The J gene is TRBJ1-1, the V gene TRBV7-9; D is unclear. The CDR3 covers 15 residues. Germline CDR1 and CDR2: SEHNR and FQNEAQ (reference sequence). V was pared by 3 bases and J by 3 bases, with 14 bases between. The CDR3 sequence: CASSFIGSRDTEAFF. The CDR3 coding sequence is TGTGCCAGCAGCTTTATCGGGAGTAGGGACACTGAAGCTTTCTTT.

The rearrangement uses TRBV7-9 and TRBJ2-3, with D uncertain. The V gene's germline CDR1 is SEHNR and CDR2 FQNEAQ (reference sequence). The CDR3 consists of 14 residues. With 1 base removed from V and 3 bases from J, the gap between germline ends came to 8 bases. The CDR3 DNA is TGTGCCAGCAGCTTAGGTCAGGAAACAGATACGCAGTATTTT. This codes for CASSLGQETDTQYF.

The chain employs TRBV28 and TRBJ1-2; D perhaps matches TRBD1 (6 bases). The CDR3 runs to 14 residues. The germline V gene has CDR1 MDHEN and CDR2 SYDVKM. V was shortened by 3 bases and J by 8 bases, with 16 bases between the two germline ends. CDR3 coding DNA: TGTGCCAGCAGTTTGGGACACTCCGGGTTGGGCTACACCTTC. It translates to CASSLGHSGLGYTF.

The chain uses TRBV18 and TRBJ1-1; a weak D match, TRBD1 (5 bases). This CDR3 spans 13 amino acids. The germline V gene encodes CDR1 KGHSH and CDR2 LQKENI. V was cut by 2 bases and J by 8 bases, with 12 bases left in between. The CDR3 region is CASSPRTYTEAFF. The CDR3 DNA is TGTGCCAGCTCACCAAGGACATATACCGAAGCTTTCTTT.

V usage is TRBV7-9 and J usage is TRBJ2-1; 15 bases are a match to TRBD2. The V segment lost 5 bases and the J segment 7 bases; nucleotides outside the gene matches: 9. Germline V gene lookup returns CDR1 SEHNR and CDR2 FQNEAQ (reference sequence). This CDR3 region has 17 residues. CDR3 in amino acids: CASSRRTSGGALNEQFF. The CDR3, as DNA: TGTGCCAGCAGCCGGAGGACTAGCGGGGGGGCTTTGAATGAGCAGTTCTTC.

The gene calls are TRBV4-2 and TRBJ1-2; the D is unclear. Trimming stripped 0 bases from V and 8 bases from J, with 13 bases between. Germline assignment: CDR1 LGHNA and CDR2 YNFKEQ. The CDR3 is made up of 14 amino acids. CDR3 coding DNA: TGTGCCAGCAGCCAAGAAGGGAGACCGGAGGGCTACACCTTC. Translation gives CASSQEGRPEGYTF.

Remarks on this clone: Within the sample, other DNA sequences also encode this same CDR3. V and J are TRBV29-1 and TRBJ2-2; TRBD1 is a possible D gene (6 bases). The V end was cut by 8 bases, the J end by 3 bases, with 10 bases between. Germline V lookup: CDR1 SQVTM, CDR2 ANQGSEA. This CDR3 comprises 12 residues. The CDR3 loop is CSTRQDTGELFF. The CDR3 nucleotides are TGCAGCACCCGACAGGACACCGGGGAGCTGTTTTTT.

The V and J genes are TRBV9 and TRBJ1-6; 7 bases are shared with TRBD1. The germline V gene has CDR1 SGDLS and CDR2 YYNGEE. This CDR3 is built from 14 residues. The V segment lost 0 bases and the J segment 10 bases; nucleotides outside the gene matches: 4. The CDR3 reads CASSVAGGESPLHF. The CDR3 nucleotides read TGTGCCAGCAGCGTAGCAGGGGGTGAGTCACCCCTCCACTTT.

The V call is TRBV7-3, the J call TRBJ1-1; D may be TRBD1 (6 bases). Germline lookup yields CDR1 SGHTA and CDR2 FQGTGA. CDR3 length equals 14 residues. Trimming cost V 2 bases and J 3 bases, with 10 bases left between them. CDR3 coding DNA: TGTGCCAGCAGCTTAGGGCCAGGGGACACTGAAGCTTTCTTT. This codes for CASSLGPGDTEAFF.

This clone was detected a few times. The V call is TRBV6-2 or TRBV6-3, the J call TRBJ1-6, with D uncertain. Trimming cost V 2 bases and J 7 bases, with 9 bases left between them. The CDR3 runs 14 residues. The germline V gene has CDR1 MNHEY and CDR2 SVGEGT. As DNA, the CDR3 is TGTGCCAGCAGTTACGAGACGGGGAATTCACCCCTCCACTTT. Amino acids: CASSYETGNSPLHF.